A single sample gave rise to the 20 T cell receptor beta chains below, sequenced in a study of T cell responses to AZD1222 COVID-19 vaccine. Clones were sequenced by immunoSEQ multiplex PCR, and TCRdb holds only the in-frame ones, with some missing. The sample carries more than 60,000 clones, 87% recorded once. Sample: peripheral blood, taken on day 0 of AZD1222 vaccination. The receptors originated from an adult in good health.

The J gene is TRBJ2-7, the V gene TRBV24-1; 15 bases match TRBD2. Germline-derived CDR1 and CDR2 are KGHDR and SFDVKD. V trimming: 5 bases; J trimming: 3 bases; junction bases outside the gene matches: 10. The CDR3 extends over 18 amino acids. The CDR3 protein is CATSARSGLAGGNYEQYF. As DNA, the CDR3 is TGTGCCACCAGTGCTCGATCGGGACTAGCGGGAGGCAACTACGAGCAGTACTTC.

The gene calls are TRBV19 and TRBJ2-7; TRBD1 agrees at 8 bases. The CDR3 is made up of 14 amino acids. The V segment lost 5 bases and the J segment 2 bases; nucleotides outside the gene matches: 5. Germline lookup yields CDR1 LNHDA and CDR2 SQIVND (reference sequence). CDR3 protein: CASSARDRPYEQYF. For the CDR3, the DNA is TGTGCCAGTAGTGCCCGGGACAGGCCCTACGAGCAGTACTTC.

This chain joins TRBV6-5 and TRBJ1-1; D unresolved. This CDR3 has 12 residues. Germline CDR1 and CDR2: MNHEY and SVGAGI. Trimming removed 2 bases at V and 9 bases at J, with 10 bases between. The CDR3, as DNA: TGTGCCAGCAGTTACCGGACCGGGAAAGCTTTCTTT. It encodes CASSYRTGKAFF.

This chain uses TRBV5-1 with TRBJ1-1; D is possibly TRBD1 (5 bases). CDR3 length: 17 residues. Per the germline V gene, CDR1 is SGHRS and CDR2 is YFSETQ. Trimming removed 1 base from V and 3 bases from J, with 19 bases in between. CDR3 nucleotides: TGCGCCAGCAGCTTGAGTCGTGGAGGGGATGGGCACACTGAAGCTTTCTTT. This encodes CASSLSRGGDGHTEAFF.

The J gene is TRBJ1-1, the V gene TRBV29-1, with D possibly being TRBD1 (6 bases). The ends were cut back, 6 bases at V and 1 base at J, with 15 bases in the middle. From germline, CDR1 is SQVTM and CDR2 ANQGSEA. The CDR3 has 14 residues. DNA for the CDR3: TGCAGCGTCCGAAGCGGGGGCGCGAACACTGAAGCTTTCTTT. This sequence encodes CSVRSGGANTEAFF.

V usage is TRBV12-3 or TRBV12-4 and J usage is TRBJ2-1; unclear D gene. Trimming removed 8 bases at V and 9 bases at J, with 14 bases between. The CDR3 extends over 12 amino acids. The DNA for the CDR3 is TGTGCCAGCCTGATAAACGCCATTGAGCAGTTCTTC. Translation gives CASLINAIEQFF.

The CDR3 protein is CASSLSKGQPQHF. The CDR3 DNA reads as TGTGCCAGCAGTTTATCGAAGGGGCAGCCCCAGCATTTT. The chain links TRBV27 to TRBJ1-5; perhaps TRBD1 as D (5 bases). This CDR3 spans 13 amino acids. V gave up 0 bases and J gave up 7 bases, with 7 bases separating them. Germline V gene sequence: CDR1 MNHEY, CDR2 SMNVEV (reference sequence).

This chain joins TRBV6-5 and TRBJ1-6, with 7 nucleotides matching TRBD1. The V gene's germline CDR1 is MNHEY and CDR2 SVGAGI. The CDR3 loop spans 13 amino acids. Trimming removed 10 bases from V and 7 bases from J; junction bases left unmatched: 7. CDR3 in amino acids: CANPGQPNSPLHF. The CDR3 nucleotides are TGTGCCAACCCGGGACAGCCAAATTCACCCCTCCACTTT.

The CDR3 nucleotides read TGTGCCAGTGGTAACCGTGCGGGGCAGTACTTC. The encoded protein is CASGNRAGQYF. The chain links TRBV19 to TRBJ2-7; possible D gene TRBD2, 5 bases. V was clipped by 8 bases and J by 9 bases, with 14 bases between them. The CDR3 covers 11 residues. Germline V CDR1 and CDR2: LNHDA, SQIVND (reference sequence).

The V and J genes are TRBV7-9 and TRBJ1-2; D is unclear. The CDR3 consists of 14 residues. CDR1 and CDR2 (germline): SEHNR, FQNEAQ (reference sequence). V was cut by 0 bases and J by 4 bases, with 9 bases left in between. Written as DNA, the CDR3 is TGTGCCAGCAGCTTAGCGGTCAGCCGCTATGGCTACACCTTC. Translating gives CASSLAVSRYGYTF.

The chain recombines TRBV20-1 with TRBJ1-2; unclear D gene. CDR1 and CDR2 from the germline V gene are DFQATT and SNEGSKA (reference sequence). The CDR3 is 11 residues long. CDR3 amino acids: CTWFRNYGYTF. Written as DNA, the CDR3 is TGCACCTGGTTTCGGAACTATGGCTACACCTTC.

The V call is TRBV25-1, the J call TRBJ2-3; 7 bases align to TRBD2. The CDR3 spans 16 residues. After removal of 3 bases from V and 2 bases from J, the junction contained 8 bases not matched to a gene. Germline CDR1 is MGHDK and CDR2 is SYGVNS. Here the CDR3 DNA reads TGTGCCAGCAGTGATTTTGCGGGAGCAACCACAGATACGCAGTATTTT. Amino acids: CASSDFAGATTDTQYF. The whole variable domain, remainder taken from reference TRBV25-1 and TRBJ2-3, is EADIYQTPRYLVIGTGKKITLECSQTMGHDKMYWYQQDPGMELHLIHYSYGVNSTEKGDLSSESTVSRIRTEHFPLTLESARPSHTSQYLCASSDFAGATTDTQYFGPGTRLTVL.

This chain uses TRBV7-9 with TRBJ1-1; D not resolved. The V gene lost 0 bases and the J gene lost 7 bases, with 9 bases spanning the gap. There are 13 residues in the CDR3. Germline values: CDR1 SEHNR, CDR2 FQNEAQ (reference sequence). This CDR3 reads CASSLASDIEAFF. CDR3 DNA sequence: TGTGCCAGCAGCTTAGCCTCAGATATTGAAGCTTTCTTT.

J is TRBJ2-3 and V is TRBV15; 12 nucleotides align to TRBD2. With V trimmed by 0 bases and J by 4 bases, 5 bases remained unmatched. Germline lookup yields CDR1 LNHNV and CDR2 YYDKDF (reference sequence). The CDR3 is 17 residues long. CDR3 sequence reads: CATSRDLAGGAADTQYF. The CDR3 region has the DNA TGTGCCACCAGCAGAGATCTAGCGGGAGGGGCGGCAGATACGCAGTATTTT.

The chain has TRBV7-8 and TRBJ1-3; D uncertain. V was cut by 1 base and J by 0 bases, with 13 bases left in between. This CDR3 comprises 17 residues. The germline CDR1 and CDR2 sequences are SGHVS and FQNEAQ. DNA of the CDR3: TGTGCCAGCAGCTTAGAAGGCAGAACCCCCTCTGGAAACACCATATATTTT. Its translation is CASSLEGRTPSGNTIYF. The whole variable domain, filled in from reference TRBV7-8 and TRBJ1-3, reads GAGVSQSPRYKVAKRGQDVALRCDPISGHVSLFWYQQALGQGPEFLTYFQNEAQLDKSGLPSDRFFAERPEGSVSTLKIQRTQQEDSAVYLCASSLEGRTPSGNTIYFGEGSWLTVV.

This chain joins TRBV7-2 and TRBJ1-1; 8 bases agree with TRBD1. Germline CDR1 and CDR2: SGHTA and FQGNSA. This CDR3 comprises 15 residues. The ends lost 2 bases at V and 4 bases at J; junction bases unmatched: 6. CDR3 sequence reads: CASSLSGQAVTEAFF. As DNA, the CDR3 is TGTGCCAGCAGCTTATCGGGACAGGCCGTCACTGAAGCTTTCTTT.

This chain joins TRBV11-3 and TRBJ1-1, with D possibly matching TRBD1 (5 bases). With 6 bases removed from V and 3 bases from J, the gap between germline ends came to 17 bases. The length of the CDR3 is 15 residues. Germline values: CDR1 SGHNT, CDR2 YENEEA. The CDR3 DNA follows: TGTGCCAGCAGTCTTATAGGGACTAGGGACACTGAAGCTTTCTTT. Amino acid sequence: CASSLIGTRDTEAFF.

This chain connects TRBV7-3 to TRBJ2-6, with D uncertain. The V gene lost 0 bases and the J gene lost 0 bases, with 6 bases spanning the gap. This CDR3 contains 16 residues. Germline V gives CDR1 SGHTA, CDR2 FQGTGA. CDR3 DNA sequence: TGTGCCAGCAGCTTAACGTGGGACTCTGGGGCCAACGTCCTGACTTTC. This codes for CASSLTWDSGANVLTF.

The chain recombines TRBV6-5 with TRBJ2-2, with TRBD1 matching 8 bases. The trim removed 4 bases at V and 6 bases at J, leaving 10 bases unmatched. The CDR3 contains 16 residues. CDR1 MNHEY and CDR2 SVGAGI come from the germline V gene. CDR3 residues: CASSSTGTGLAGELFF. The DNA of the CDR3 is TGTGCCAGCAGTTCCACCGGGACAGGTCTCGCCGGGGAGCTGTTTTTT.

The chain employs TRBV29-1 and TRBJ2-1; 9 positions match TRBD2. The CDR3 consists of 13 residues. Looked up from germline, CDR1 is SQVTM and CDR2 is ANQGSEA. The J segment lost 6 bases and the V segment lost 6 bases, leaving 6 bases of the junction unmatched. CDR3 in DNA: TGCAGCGTCGCCGGGACTAGCTTCAATGAGCAGTTCTTC. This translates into CSVAGTSFNEQFF.